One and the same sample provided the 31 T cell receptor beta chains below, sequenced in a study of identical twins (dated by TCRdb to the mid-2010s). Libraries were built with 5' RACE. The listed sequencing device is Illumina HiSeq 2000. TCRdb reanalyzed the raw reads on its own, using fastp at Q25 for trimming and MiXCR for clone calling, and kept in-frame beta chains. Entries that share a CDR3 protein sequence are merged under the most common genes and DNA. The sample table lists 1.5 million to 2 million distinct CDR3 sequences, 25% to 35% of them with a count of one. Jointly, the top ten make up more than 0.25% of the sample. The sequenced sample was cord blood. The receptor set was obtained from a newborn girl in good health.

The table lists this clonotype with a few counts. DNA for the CDR3: TGCAGTGCTAGAGGGACCACTAGCCAAGAGACCCAGTACTTC. It is translated as CSARGTTSQETQYF. The rearrangement links TRBV20-1 to TRBJ2-5; a weak D match, TRBD2 (5 bases). The CDR3 extends over 14 amino acids. Trimming stripped 1 base from V and 1 base from J, with 10 bases between. Germline-derived CDR1 and CDR2 are DFQATT and SNEGSKA (reference sequence).

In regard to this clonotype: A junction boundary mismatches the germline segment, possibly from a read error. Here the CDR3 DNA reads TGTGCCAGCAGCTTTATCACGACAGATACGCCGTATTTT. This sequence encodes CASSFITTDTPYF. The chain employs TRBV7-9 and TRBJ2-3; D is possibly TRBD1 (5 bases). The CDR3 is 13 residues long. Germline V gene data show CDR1 as SEHNR and CDR2 as FQNEAQ (reference sequence). Together with reference TRBV7-9 and TRBJ2-3, the CDR3 gives the full variable domain: DTGVSQNPRHKITKRGQNVTFRCDPISEHNRLYWYRQTLGQGPEFLTYFQNEAQLEKSRLLSDRFSAERPKGSFSTLEIQRTEQGDSAMYLCASSFITTDTPYFGPGTRLTVL.

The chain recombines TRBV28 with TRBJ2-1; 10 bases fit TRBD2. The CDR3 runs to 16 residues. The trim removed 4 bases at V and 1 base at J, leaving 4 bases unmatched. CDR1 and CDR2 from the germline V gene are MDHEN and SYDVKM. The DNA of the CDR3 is TGTGCCAGCAGTTACCTTAGCGGGAGGTCCTACAATGAGCAGTTCTTC. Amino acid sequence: CASSYLSGRSYNEQFF.

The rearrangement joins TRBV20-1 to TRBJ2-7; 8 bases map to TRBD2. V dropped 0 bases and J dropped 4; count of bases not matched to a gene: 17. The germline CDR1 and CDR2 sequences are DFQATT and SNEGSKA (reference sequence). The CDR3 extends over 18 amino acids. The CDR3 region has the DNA TGCAGTGCTAGAGATACTTACCTGGAGCGGGGGATTAGTTACGAGCAGTACTTC. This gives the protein CSARDTYLERGISYEQYF.

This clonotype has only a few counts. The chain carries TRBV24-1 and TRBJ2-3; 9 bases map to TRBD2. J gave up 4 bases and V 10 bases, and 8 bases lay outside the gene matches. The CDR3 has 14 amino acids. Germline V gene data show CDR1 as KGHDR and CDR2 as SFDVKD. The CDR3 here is CATSLAGTADTQYF. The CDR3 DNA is TGTGCCACATCACTAGCGGGTACAGCAGATACGCAGTATTTT.

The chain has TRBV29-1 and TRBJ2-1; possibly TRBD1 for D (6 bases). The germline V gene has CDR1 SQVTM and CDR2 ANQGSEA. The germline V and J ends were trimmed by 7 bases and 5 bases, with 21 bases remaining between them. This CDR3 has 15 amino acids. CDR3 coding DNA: TGCAGCGCTCGGCCGTTTACGGACAGTAACAATGAGCAGTTCTTC. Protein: CSARPFTDSNNEQFF.

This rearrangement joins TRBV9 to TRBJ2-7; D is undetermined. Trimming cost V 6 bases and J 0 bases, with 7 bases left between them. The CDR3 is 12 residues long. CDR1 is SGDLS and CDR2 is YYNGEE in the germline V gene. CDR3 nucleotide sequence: TGTGCCAGCAACGGAGCCTCCTACGAGCAGTACTTC. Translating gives CASNGASYEQYF. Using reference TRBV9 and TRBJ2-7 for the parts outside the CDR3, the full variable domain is DSGVTQTPKHLITATGQRVTLRCSPRSGDLSVYWYQQSLDQGLQFLIQYYNGEERAKGNILERFSAQQFPDLHSELNLSSLELGDSALYFCASNGASYEQYFGPGTRLTVT.

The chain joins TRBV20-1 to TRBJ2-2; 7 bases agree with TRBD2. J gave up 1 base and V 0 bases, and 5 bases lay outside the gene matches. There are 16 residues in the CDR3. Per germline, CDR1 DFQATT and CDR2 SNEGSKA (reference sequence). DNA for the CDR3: TGCAGTGCTAGAGATCGAGCGGGAAGGAACACCGGGGAGCTGTTTTTT. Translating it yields CSARDRAGRNTGELFF.

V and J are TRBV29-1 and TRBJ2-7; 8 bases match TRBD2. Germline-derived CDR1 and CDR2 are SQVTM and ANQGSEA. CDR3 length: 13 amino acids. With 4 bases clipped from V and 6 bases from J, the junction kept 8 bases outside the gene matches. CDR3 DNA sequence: TGCAGCGTTGCCCCCCTAGCGGGCTGCGAGCAGTACTTC. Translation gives CSVAPLAGCEQYF.

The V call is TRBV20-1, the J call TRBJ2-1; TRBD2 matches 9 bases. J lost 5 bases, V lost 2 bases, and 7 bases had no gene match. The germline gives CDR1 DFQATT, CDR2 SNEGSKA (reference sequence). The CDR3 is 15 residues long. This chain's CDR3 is CSARSLAGANNEQFF. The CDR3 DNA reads TGCAGTGCTAGATCTTTAGCGGGGGCGAACAATGAGCAGTTCTTC.

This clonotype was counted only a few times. CDR3 DNA: TGTGCCACCAGTGAAAGGGTCGGTGGAGACTACAATGAGCAGTTCTTC. The encoded protein is CATSERVGGDYNEQFF. The chain is built from TRBV24-1 and TRBJ2-1; D unclear. Germline V gene lookup returns CDR1 KGHDR and CDR2 SFDVKD. The CDR3 totals 16 residues. Trimming cost V 4 bases and J 3 bases, with 15 bases left between them.

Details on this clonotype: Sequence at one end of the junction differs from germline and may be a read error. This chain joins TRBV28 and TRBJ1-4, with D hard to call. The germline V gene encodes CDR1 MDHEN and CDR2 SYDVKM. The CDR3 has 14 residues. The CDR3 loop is CAGSPGATNEKLFF. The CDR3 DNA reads TGTGCCGGCAGTCCAGGAGCAACTAATGAAAAACTGTTTTTT.

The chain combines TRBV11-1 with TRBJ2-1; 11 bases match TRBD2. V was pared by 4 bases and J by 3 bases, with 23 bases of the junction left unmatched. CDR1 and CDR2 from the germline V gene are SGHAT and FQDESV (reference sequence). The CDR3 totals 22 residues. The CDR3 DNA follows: TGTGCCAGCAGCTCATCCGGGACTAGCGGAAGGGAACCCCAGTCAATCTACAATGAGCAGTTCTTC. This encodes CASSSSGTSGREPQSIYNEQFF.

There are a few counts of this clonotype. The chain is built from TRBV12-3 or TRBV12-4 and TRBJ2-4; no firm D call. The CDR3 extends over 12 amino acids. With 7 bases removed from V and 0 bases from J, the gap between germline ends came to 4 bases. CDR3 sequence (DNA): TGTGCCAGCATGGGAGCCAAAAACATTCAGTACTTC. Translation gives CASMGAKNIQYF.

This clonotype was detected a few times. The CDR3 DNA reads as TGTGCCAGCAGATATAGCGGGAGCGCAGAGACCCAGTACTTC. Its translation is CASRYSGSAETQYF. V usage is TRBV28 and J usage is TRBJ2-5, with 9 bases identical to TRBD2. V was clipped by 6 bases and J by 4 bases; unmatched bases: 6. Per the germline V gene, CDR1 is MDHEN and CDR2 is SYDVKM. The CDR3 is 14 amino acids. Together with reference TRBV28 and TRBJ2-5, the CDR3 gives the full variable domain: DVKVTQSSRYLVKRTGEKVFLECVQDMDHENMFWYRQDPGLGLRLIYFSYDVKMKEKGDIPEGYSVSREKKERFSLILESASTNQTSMYLCASRYSGSAETQYFGPGTRLLVL.

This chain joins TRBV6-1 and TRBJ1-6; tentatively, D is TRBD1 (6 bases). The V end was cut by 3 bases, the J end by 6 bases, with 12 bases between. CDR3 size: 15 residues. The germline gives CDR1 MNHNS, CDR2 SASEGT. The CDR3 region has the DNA TGTGCCAGCAGTGATTACGGGACACCTAATTCACCCCTCCACTTT. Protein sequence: CASSDYGTPNSPLHF.

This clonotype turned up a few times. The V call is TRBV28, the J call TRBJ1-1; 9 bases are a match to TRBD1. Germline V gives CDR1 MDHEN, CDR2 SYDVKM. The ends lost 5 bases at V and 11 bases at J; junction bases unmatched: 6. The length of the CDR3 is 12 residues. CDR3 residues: CASSDPDRGAFF. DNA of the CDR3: TGTGCCAGCAGTGATCCCGACAGGGGGGCTTTCTTT.

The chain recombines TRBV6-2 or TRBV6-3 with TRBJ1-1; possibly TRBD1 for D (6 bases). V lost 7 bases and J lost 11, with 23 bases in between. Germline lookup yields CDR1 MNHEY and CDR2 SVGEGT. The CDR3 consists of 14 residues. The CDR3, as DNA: TGTGCCAGCACCTACCGGGACACCAGTGAATTGGCTTTCTTT. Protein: CASTYRDTSELAFF.

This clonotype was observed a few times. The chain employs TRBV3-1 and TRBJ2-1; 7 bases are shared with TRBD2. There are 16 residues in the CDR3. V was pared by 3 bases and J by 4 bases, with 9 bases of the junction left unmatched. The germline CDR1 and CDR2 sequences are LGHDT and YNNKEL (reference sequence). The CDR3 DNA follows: TGTGCCAGCAGCCACCTGACCGGGACTACTTACAATGAGCAGTTCTTC. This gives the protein CASSHLTGTTYNEQFF.

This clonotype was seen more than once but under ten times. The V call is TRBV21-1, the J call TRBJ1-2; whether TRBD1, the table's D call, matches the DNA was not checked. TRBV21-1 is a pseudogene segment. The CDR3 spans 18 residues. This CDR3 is CASSSLTCGGSVLYGYTF. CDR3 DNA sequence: TGTGCCAGCAGCAGCCTCACCTGCGGGGGCAGCGTTCTCTATGGCTACACCTTC.

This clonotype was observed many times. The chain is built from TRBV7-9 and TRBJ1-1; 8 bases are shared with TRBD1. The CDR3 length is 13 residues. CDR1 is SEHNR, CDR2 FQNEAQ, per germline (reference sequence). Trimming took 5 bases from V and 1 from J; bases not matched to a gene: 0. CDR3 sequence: CASSDRGNTEAFF. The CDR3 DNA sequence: TGTGCCAGCAGCGACAGGGGGAACACTGAAGCTTTCTTT.

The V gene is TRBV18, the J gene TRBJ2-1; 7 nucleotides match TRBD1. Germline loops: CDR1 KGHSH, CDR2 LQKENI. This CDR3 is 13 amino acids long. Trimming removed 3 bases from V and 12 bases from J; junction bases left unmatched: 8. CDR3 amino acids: CASSPRQGLGQFF. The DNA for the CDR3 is TGTGCCAGCTCACCCCGACAGGGCTTAGGGCAGTTCTTC.

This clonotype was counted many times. The CDR3 region has the DNA TGCAGCGTTGAAGATCGACAGGGGGCGGGTGAGCAGTTCTTC. The encoded protein is CSVEDRQGAGEQFF. The chain combines TRBV29-1 with TRBJ2-1; 10 bases map to TRBD1. Looked up from germline, CDR1 is SQVTM and CDR2 is ANQGSEA. V was pared by 0 bases and J by 9 bases, with 5 bases of the junction left unmatched. The CDR3 sequence is 14 residues long.

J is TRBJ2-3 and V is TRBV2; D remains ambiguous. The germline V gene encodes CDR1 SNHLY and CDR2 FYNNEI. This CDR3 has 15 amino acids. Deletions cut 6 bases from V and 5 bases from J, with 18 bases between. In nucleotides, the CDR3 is TGTGCCAGCAGGGCCCGGACGGGTTCGGGAGATACGCAGTATTTT. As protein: CASRARTGSGDTQYF.

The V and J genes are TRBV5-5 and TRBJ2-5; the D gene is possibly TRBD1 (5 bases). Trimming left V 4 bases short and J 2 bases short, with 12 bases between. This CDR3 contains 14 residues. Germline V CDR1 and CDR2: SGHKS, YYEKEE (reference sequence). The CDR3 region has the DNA TGTGCCAGCAGCGCCAAGACAGCACAAGAGACCCAGTACTTC. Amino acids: CASSAKTAQETQYF.

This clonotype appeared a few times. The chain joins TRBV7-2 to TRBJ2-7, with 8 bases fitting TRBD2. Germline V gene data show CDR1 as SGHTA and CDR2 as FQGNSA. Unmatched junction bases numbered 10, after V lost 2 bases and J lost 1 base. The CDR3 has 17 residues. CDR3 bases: TGTGCCAGCAGCTTATGGTTGTCGGGAGGGCCGTCCTACGAGCAGTACTTC. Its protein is CASSLWLSGGPSYEQYF.

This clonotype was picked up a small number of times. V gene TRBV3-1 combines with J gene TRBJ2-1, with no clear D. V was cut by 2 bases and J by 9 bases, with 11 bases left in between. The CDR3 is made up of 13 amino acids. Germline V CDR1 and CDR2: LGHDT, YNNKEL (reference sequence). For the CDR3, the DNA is TGTGCCAGCAGCCAATTATCCGGTCGTGAGCAGTTCTTC. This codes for CASSQLSGREQFF.

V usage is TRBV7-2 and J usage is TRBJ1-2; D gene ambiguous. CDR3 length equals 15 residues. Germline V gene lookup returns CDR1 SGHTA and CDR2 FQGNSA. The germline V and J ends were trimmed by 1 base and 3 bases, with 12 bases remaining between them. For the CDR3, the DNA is TGTGCCAGCAGCTTAGTAACACAGCCCGACTATGGCTACACCTTC. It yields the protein CASSLVTQPDYGYTF.

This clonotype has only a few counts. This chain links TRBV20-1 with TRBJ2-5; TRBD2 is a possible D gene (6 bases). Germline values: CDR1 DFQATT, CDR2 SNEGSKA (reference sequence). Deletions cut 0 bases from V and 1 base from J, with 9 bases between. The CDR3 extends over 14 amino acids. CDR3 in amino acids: CSARDWTTQETQYF. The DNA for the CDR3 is TGCAGTGCTAGAGACTGGACTACCCAAGAGACCCAGTACTTC.

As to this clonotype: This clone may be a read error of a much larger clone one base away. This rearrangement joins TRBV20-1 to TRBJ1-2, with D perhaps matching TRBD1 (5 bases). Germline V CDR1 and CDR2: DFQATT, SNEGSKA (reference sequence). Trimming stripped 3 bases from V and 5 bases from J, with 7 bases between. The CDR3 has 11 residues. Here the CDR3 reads CSARDKYGYTF. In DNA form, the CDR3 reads TGCAGTGCTAGGGACAAATATGGCTACACCTTC.

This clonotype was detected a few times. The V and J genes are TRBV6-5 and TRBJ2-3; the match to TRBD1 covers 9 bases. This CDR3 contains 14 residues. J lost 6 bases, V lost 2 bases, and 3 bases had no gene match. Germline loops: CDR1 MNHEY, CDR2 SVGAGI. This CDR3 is CASSYRTGEDTQYF. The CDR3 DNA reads TGTGCCAGCAGTTACAGGACAGGGGAGGATACGCAGTATTTT.